One TCR beta chain is described in this entry. Trimming removed 0 bases from V and 5 bases from J, with 14 bases in between. The CDR3 runs to 15 residues. Germline V gene sequence: CDR1 LGHNA, CDR2 YSLEER. The data were obtained in a study of blood T cells in healthy people across ages. Together with a sample-barcoded 5' primer, a J-beta primer mix was included in a second PCR lasting about 6 to 11 cycles. Each cDNA molecule received a tag from a template-switch adaptor that had 12 random nucleotides. TCRdb analysed the 5' RACE reads with MiXCR anew, one entry per CDR3 protein. The table lists 800,000 to 1,000,000 distinct CDR3 sequences, around 46% of them singletons.

The TCR was taken from a man aged 30 to 39 in good health. Specimen: blood. The rearrangement links TRBV4-3 to TRBJ2-7; D ambiguous. DNA for the CDR3: TGCGCCAGCAGCCAAGAATCCGGCAGGCTACACGAGCAGTACTTC. It is translated as CASSQESGRLHEQYF.